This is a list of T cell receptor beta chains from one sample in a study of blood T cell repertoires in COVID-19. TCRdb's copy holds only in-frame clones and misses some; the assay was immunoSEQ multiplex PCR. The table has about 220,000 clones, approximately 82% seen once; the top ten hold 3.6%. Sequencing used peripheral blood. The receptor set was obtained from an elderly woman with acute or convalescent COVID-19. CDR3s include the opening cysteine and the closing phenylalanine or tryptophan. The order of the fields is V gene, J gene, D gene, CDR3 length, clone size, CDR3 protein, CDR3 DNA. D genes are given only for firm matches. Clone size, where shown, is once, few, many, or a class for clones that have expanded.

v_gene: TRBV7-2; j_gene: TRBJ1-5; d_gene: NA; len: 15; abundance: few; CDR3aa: CASSLVGAGNQPQHF; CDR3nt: TGTGCCAGCAGCTTAGTTGGGGCGGGCAATCAGCCCCAGCATTTT
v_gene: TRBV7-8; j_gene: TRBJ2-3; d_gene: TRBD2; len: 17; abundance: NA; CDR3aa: CASSLAQRGALRNTQYF; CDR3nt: TGTGCCAGCAGCTTAGCGCAGCGGGGGGCTCTCAGGAATACGCAGTATTTT
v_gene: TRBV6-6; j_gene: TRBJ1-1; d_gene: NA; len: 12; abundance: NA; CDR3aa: CASSRPRGEAFF; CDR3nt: TGTGCCAGCAGTCGCCCCCGGGGTGAAGCTTTCTTT
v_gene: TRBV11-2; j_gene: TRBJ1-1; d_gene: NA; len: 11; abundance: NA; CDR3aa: CASRANTEAFF; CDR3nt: TGTGCCAGCAGGGCGAACACTGAAGCTTTCTTT
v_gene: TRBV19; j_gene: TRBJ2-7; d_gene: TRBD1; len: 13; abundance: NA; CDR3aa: CATSDRISYEQYF; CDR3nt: TGTGCCACCTCGGACAGGATCTCCTACGAGCAGTACTTC
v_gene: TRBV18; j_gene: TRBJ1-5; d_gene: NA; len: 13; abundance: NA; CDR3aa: CASSPQGNQPQHF; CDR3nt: TGTGCCAGCTCACCGCAGGGGAATCAGCCCCAGCATTTT
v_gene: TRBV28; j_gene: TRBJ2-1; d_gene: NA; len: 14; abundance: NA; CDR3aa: CASSEGGNYNEQFF; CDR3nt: TGTGCCAGCAGCGAAGGGGGAAACTACAATGAGCAGTTCTTC
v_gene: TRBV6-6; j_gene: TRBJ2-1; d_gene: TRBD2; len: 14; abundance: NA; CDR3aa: CASSRGLGDNEQFF; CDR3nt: TGTGCCAGCAGCCGCGGACTAGGAGACAATGAGCAGTTCTTC
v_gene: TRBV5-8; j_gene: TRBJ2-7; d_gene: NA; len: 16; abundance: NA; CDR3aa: CASSRGGGGGNYEQYF; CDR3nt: TGTGCCAGCAGCCGAGGGGGAGGGGGTGGAAACTACGAGCAGTACTTC
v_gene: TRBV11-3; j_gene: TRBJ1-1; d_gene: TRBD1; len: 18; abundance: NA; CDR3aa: CASSLAPHRTGRATEAFF; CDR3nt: TGTGCCAGCAGCTTAGCCCCCCACCGGACAGGGAGGGCCACTGAAGCTTTCTTT
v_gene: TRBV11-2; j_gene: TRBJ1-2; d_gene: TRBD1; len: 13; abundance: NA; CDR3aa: CASSSGGSYGYTF; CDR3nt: TGTGCCAGCAGCTCAGGGGGCAGCTATGGCTACACCTTC
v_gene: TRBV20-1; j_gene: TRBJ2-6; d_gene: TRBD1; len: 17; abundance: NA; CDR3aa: CSASPGTGVSGANVLTF; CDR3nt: TGCAGTGCCAGTCCCGGGACAGGGGTCTCTGGGGCCAACGTCCTGACTTTC
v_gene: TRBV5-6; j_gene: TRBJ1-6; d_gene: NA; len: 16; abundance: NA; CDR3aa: CASSLVTGLTNSPLHF; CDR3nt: TGTGCCAGCAGCCTTGTGACAGGACTGACTAATTCACCCCTCCACTTT
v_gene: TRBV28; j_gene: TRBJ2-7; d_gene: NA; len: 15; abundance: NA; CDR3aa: CASSPKDTGKYEQYF; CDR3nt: TGTGCCAGCAGCCCTAAGGACACTGGGAAATACGAGCAGTACTTC
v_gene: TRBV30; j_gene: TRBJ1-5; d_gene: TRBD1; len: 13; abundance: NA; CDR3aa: CAWSQGGNQPQHF; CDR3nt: TGTGCCTGGAGCCAGGGGGGTAATCAGCCCCAGCATTTT
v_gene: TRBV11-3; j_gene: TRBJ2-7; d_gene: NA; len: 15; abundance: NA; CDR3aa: CASSSAGTVAYEQYF; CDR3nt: TGTGCCAGCAGCTCAGCCGGGACTGTCGCCTACGAGCAGTACTTC
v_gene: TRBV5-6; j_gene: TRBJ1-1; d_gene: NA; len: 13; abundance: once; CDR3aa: CASSLAGVTEAFF; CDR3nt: TGTGCCAGCAGCTTGGCGGGGGTTACTGAAGCTTTCTTT
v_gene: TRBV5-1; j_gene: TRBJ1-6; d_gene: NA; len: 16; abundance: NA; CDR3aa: CASSSGGVAYNSPLHF; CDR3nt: TGCGCCAGCAGCTCTGGGGGGGTCGCCTATAATTCACCCCTCCACTTT
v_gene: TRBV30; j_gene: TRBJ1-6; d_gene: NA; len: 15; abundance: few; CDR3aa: CAWSPPGPFNSPLHF; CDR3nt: TGTGCCTGGAGCCCCCCGGGTCCCTTCAATTCACCCCTCCACTTT
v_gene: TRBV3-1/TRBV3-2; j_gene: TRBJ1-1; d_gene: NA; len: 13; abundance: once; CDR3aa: CASSQPSERNAFF; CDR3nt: TGTGCCAGCAGCCAACCTTCGGAGCGAAATGCTTTCTTT
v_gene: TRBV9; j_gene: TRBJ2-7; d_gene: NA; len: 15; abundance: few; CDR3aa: CASSVGGTASYEQYF; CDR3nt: TGTGCCAGCAGCGTTGGGGGGACAGCTTCCTACGAGCAGTACTTC
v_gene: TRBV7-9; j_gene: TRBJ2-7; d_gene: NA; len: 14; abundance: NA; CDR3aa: CASSLTGVSYEQYF; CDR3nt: TGTGCCAGCAGCTTAACCGGTGTTTCCTACGAGCAGTACTTC
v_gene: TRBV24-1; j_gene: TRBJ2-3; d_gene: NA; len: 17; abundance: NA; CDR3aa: CATSDFSSSAGTDTQYF; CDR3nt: TGTGCCACCAGTGATTTTAGCTCTAGCGCAGGCACAGATACGCAGTATTTT
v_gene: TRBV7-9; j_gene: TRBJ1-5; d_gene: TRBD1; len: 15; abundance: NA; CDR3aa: CASSPDRGVNQPQHF; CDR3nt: TGTGCCAGCAGTCCCGACAGGGGAGTAAATCAGCCCCAGCATTTT
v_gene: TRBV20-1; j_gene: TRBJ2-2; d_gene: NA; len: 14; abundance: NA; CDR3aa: CSASVLVNTGELFF; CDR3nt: TGCAGTGCTAGTGTTCTAGTTAACACCGGGGAGCTGTTTTTT
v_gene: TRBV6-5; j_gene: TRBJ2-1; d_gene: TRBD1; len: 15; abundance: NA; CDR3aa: CASSSGTGNFNEQFF; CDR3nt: TGTGCCAGCAGTTCCGGGACAGGGAATTTCAATGAGCAGTTCTTC
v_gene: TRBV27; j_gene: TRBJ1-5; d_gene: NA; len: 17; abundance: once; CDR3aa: CASSRLAGLNSNQPQHF; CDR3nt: TGTGCCAGCTCCCGGTTGGCGGGTTTGAATAGCAATCAGCCCCAGCATTTT
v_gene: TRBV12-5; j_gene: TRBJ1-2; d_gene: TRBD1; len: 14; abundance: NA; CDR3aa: CASGPGQGIYGYTF; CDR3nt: TGTGCTAGTGGTCCGGGACAGGGGATCTATGGCTACACCTTC
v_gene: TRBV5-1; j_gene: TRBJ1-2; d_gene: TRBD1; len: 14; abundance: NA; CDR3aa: CASSIDRANDGYTF; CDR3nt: TGCGCCAGCAGCATTGACAGGGCCAATGATGGCTACACCTTC
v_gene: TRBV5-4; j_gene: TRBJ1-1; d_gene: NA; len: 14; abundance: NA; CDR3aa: CASRTDSMNTEAFF; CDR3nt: TGTGCCAGCAGGACGGACAGCATGAACACTGAAGCTTTCTTT
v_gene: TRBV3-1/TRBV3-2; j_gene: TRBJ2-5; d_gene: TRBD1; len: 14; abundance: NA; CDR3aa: CASSPLDREETQYF; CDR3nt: TGTGCCAGCAGCCCTCTCGACAGGGAAGAGACCCAGTACTTC
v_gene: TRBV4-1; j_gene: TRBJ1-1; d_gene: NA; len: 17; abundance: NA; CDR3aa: CASSQAPGHAMNTEAFF; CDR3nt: TGCGCCAGCAGCCAGGCGCCGGGACACGCTATGAACACTGAAGCTTTCTTT
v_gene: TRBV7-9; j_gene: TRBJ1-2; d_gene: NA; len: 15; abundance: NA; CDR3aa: CASSKGQGSNYGYTF; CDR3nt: TGTGCCAGCAGCAAAGGGCAGGGGTCCAACTATGGCTACACCTTC
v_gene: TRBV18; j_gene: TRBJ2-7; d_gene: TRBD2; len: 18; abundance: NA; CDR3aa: CASSPAGTSGGAKNEQYF; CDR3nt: TGTGCCAGCTCACCCGCCGGGACTAGCGGGGGGGCGAAGAACGAGCAGTACTTC
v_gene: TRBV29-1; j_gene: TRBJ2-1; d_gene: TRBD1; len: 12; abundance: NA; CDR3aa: CSVDGTANEQFF; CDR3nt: TGCAGCGTTGACGGGACAGCTAATGAGCAGTTCTTC
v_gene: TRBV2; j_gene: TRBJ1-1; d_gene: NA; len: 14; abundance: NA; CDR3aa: CASRLDSKNTEAFF; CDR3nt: TGTGCCAGCAGATTGGACAGCAAGAACACTGAAGCTTTCTTT
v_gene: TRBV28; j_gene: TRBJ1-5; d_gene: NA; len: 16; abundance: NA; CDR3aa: CASTTPSGAGNQPQHF; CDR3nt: TGTGCCAGCACCACGCCGTCCGGAGCAGGCAATCAGCCCCAGCATTTT
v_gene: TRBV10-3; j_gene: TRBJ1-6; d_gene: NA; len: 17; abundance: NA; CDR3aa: CAISEEVVSSYNSPLHF; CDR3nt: TGTGCCATCAGTGAGGAGGTGGTTAGCTCCTATAATTCACCCCTCCACTTT
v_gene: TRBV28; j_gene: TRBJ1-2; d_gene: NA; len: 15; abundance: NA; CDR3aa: CASSWGGAANYGYTF; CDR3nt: TGTGCCAGCAGTTGGGGGGGGGCAGCAAACTATGGCTACACCTTC
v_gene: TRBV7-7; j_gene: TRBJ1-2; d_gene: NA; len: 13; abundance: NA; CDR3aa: CASWIRAPYGYTF; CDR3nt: TGTGCCAGCTGGATCAGGGCCCCCTATGGCTACACCTTC
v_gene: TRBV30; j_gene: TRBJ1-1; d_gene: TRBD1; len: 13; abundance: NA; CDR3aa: CAWAQGADTEAFF; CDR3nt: TGTGCCTGGGCCCAGGGGGCGGACACTGAAGCTTTCTTT